These 9 T cell receptor beta chains were sequenced from one sample in a study of graft-versus-host responses after intestinal transplantation. No antigen is known for these receptors. Produced via immunoSEQ multiplex PCR; TCRdb's table is partial and in-frame only. The data contain around 100,000 clones, roughly 87% of them singletons. The specimen comprised unstimulated CD4+ T cells sorted from spleen or lymph node cells, sampled before intestinal transplant. These receptors were collected from a human donor who received an intestinal transplant.

The CDR3 DNA reads TGCGCCAGCAGCCATCGAGAGAGGGACTCATCCCCCTATGGGTATGGCTACACCTTC. Encoded protein: CASSHRERDSSPYGYGYTF. This sequence joins TRBV4-1 and TRBJ1-2, with TRBD1 as a possible D gene (5 bases). V gave up 3 bases and J gave up 5 bases, with 28 bases separating them. The CDR3 spans 19 residues. Germline V CDR1 and CDR2: MGHRA, YSYEKL.

J is TRBJ1-4 and V is TRBV5-5; D is perhaps TRBD1 (5 bases). Germline CDR1 reads SGHKS; CDR2 reads YYEKEE (reference sequence). The CDR3 length is 13 residues. The V gene lost 0 bases and the J gene lost 10 bases, with 10 bases spanning the gap. DNA for the CDR3: TGTGCCAGCAGCTTGGCCGGGGGGGTAAAACTGTTTTTT. Its protein product is CASSLAGGVKLFF.

The chain uses TRBV2 and TRBJ2-2; D is uncertain. V lost 4 bases to trimming and J lost 2 bases, with 11 bases between them. CDR1 SNHLY and CDR2 FYNNEI come from the germline V gene. This CDR3 has 15 amino acids. In DNA, the CDR3 is TGTGCCAGCAGTGTGCGAGCGTCAAACACCGGGGAGCTGTTTTTT. Protein: CASSVRASNTGELFF.

J is TRBJ2-5 and V is TRBV29-1; the D gene is possibly TRBD2 (5 bases). Germline-derived CDR1 and CDR2 are SQVTM and ANQGSEA. This CDR3 is built from 13 residues. The CDR3 DNA reads TGCACCTCTCTAGAGGAGGACGAAGAGACCCAGTACTTC. Protein product: CTSLEEDEETQYF.

This rearrangement joins TRBV4-2 to TRBJ2-2; 12 bases fit TRBD2. The CDR3 totals 16 residues. CDR1 is LGHNA and CDR2 is YNFKEQ in the germline V gene. After removal of 4 bases from V and 8 bases from J, the junction contained 8 bases not matched to a gene. CDR3 loop: CASSLRTSGITGELFF. The CDR3 bases are TGTGCCAGCAGCCTCCGGACTAGCGGGATAACTGGGGAGCTGTTTTTT.

Many counts were recorded for this clone. V usage is TRBV9 and J usage is TRBJ1-1; 7 nucleotides agree with TRBD1. Germline CDR1 and CDR2: SGDLS and YYNGEE. This CDR3 region has 13 residues. V gave up 4 bases and J gave up 9 bases; unmatched junction bases: 9. This CDR3 reads CASSQRPTGQAFF. The CDR3 bases are TGTGCCAGCAGCCAAAGACCGACAGGGCAAGCTTTCTTT. Using reference TRBV9 and TRBJ1-1 for the parts outside the CDR3, the full variable domain is DSGVTQTPKHLITATGQRVTLRCSPRSGDLSVYWYQQSLDQGLQFLIQYYNGEERAKGNILERFSAQQFPDLHSELNLSSLELGDSALYFCASSQRPTGQAFFGQGTRLTVV.

The sample holds a few counts of this clone. The chain is built from TRBV19 and TRBJ2-4; 9 bases are a match to TRBD1. The CDR3 is made up of 16 amino acids. Germline loops: CDR1 LNHDA, CDR2 SQIVND (reference sequence). V dropped 6 bases and J dropped 3; count of bases not matched to a gene: 9. The CDR3 nucleotides read TGTGCCAGTAGAGCTCCGGGACAGGGAGTCAAAAACATTCAGTACTTC. Encoded protein: CASRAPGQGVKNIQYF.

This clone was counted once. The chain combines TRBV5-1 with TRBJ2-1; tentative D call: TRBD1 (5 bases). V dropped 0 bases and J dropped 10 bases, with 14 bases sitting between them. Germline CDR1 and CDR2: SGHRS and YFSETQ. The CDR3 spans 14 residues. The CDR3 reads CASSLDPAGREQFF. CDR3 sequence (DNA): TGCGCCAGCAGCTTGGATCCCGCAGGGCGAGAGCAGTTCTTC.

The chain links TRBV5-4 to TRBJ2-5, with a weak D call TRBD2 (5 bases). There are 15 residues in the CDR3. Germline V gene sequence: CDR1 SGHNT, CDR2 YYREEE (reference sequence). V was trimmed by 0 bases and J by 8 bases, leaving 17 bases between them. Written as DNA, the CDR3 is TGTGCCAGCAGCTTGGGACCGGACTTCTCGTTTACCCAGTACTTC. It is translated as CASSLGPDFSFTQYF.